This T cell receptor (beta chain) was sequenced for a study of regulatory T cells in long-lasting Graves disease. V was shortened by 5 bases and J by 5 bases, with 19 bases between the two germline ends. Per germline, CDR1 LGHDT and CDR2 YNNKEL (reference sequence). The CDR3 is 15 amino acids. Time point specified: newly diagnosed GD, antithyroid drugs for less than 3 months. PBMCs provided the RNA from which the TCR library was made. Findings of the study overall: A greater number of public clonotypes (2,741) was shared by persistent patients than by new patients (over 900). Segments TRBV28, TRBJ1-2 and TRBJ2-5 showed preferential usage in persistent disease.

Building of the TCR beta libraries involved iRepertoire HTBI primers and Arm-PCR of CDR3 regions. A single record per CDR3 protein comes from TCRdb applying MiXCR to the multiplex PCR reads. The sample has approximately 400,000 distinct CDR3 sequences, approximately 16% seen once; the top ten hold about 8.2%. This clonotype showed up many times. Its antigen is unidentified. The data were also submitted as part of a second study, on T cells in Graves' hyperthyroidism and ophthalmopathy. This second study notes: Diagnoses rested on clinical symptoms, serum thyroxine and TRAb, thyroid ultrasound and orbital computed tomography. Most thyroid clonotypes with frequency above 0.001 were detected in blood.

The gene calls are TRBV3-1 and TRBJ2-7, with D possibly matching TRBD2 (5 bases). The receptor comes from a woman aged 40 to 50 with Graves disease. The sequenced sample was peripheral blood mononuclear cells (PBMCs), obtained at new diagnosis, from a patient treated with antithyroid drugs. The CDR3, as DNA: TGTGCCAGCAGCTCCCAAAACGGGGTGTTCGACGAGCAGTACTTC. Protein product: CASSSQNGVFDEQYF.